Each of the 27 T cell receptor beta chains below was sequenced from the same sample in a study of blood T cell repertoires in COVID-19. Assay: immunoSEQ multiplex PCR; the TCRdb copy retains only in-frame clones and omits some. This table holds about 220,000 clones, about nine tenths found once. What was sequenced was PBMCs or T cells enriched from blood (not recorded which). These receptors came from a woman in her twenties or thirties with acute COVID-19.

The genes are TRBV7-9 and TRBJ2-3; D perhaps matches TRBD2 (6 bases). CDR1 is SEHNR and CDR2 is FQNEAQ in the germline V gene (reference sequence). The CDR3 has 18 residues. Trimming pared 0 bases from V and 0 bases from J, leaving 16 bases between. The CDR3 is CASSLARVWGTSTDTQYF. The DNA for the CDR3 is TGTGCCAGCAGCTTAGCGCGTGTTTGGGGGACTAGCACAGATACGCAGTATTTT.

The J gene is TRBJ2-5, the V gene TRBV7-2, with TRBD1 matching 8 bases. The germline V gene has CDR1 SGHTA and CDR2 FQGNSA. This CDR3 is 15 amino acids long. With 5 bases clipped from V and 7 bases from J, the junction kept 12 bases outside the gene matches. The CDR3 is CASSGRTGHPGTQYF. The CDR3 region has the DNA TGTGCCAGCAGCGGGCGGACAGGGCACCCGGGGACCCAGTACTTC.

V usage is TRBV2 and J usage is TRBJ2-2; D is perhaps TRBD1 (5 bases). CDR3 length: 12 amino acids. Germline loops: CDR1 SNHLY, CDR2 FYNNEI. V dropped 10 bases and J dropped 1 base, with 7 bases sitting between them. The CDR3 coding sequence is TGTGCCACAGGGTTGAACACCGGGGAGCTGTTTTTT. Its translation is CATGLNTGELFF.

The chain combines TRBV10-3 with TRBJ1-6; D gene uncertain. Germline V gene sequence: CDR1 ENHRY, CDR2 SYGVKD. The V end lost 3 bases, the J end lost 0 bases, and 6 bases lay between the germline ends. The CDR3 sequence is 15 residues long. The CDR3 DNA sequence: TGTGCCATCAGTGAACAGAGCTCCTATAATTCACCCCTCCACTTT. Translation: CAISEQSSYNSPLHF.

CDR3 region: CASSSRDRGQYEQYF. The CDR3 DNA reads TGCGCCAGCAGCTCCCGGGACAGGGGGCAATACGAGCAGTACTTC. The rearrangement links TRBV5-1 to TRBJ2-7; TRBD1 aligns across 12 bases. Losses at the gene ends were 3 bases for V and 4 bases for J; bases not matched to a gene: 5. The CDR3 contains 15 residues. In germline, CDR1 is SGHRS, CDR2 YFSETQ.

This chain connects TRBV19 to TRBJ1-5; 9 bases align to TRBD1. The CDR3 has 17 amino acids. Trimming removed 1 base from V and 2 bases from J; junction bases left unmatched: 6. Germline CDR1 and CDR2: LNHDA and SQIVND (reference sequence). In DNA, the CDR3 is TGTGCCAGTAGTATAGGTCCCAGGACAGGGGGCAATCAGCCCCAGCATTTT. Protein sequence: CASSIGPRTGGNQPQHF.

The chain is built from TRBV27 and TRBJ2-5, with D uncertain. In germline, CDR1 is MNHEY, CDR2 SMNVEV (reference sequence). CDR3 length: 13 amino acids. V shed 2 bases and J shed 7 bases, with 11 bases lying between them. The CDR3 protein is CASSLAHQLTQYF. CDR3 DNA: TGTGCCAGCAGTTTAGCCCATCAGTTGACCCAGTACTTC.

V and J are TRBV3-1 (or the pseudogene TRBV3-2) and TRBJ2-2, with no clear D. Trimming took off 1 base at V and 0 bases at J, with 6 bases between the two ends. This CDR3 has 15 residues. The germline CDR1 and CDR2 sequences are LGHDT and YNNKEL (reference sequence). The DNA for the CDR3 is TGTGCCAGCAGCCAAGCCGAGGCGAACACCGGGGAGCTGTTTTTT. Amino acid sequence: CASSQAEANTGELFF.

The chain combines TRBV6-5 with TRBJ1-1, with D tentatively TRBD1 (5 bases). The CDR3 consists of 13 residues. Trimming removed 5 bases at V and 6 bases at J, with 13 bases between. Germline V CDR1 and CDR2: MNHEY, SVGAGI. CDR3 residues: CASSPGHSPEAFF. The CDR3 coding sequence is TGTGCCAGCAGTCCTGGACATAGTCCTGAAGCTTTCTTT.

The chain carries TRBV7-2 and TRBJ2-3; 11 bases fit TRBD2. The germline V gene has CDR1 SGHTA and CDR2 FQGNSA. The CDR3 contains 17 residues. J lost 5 bases, V lost 4 bases, and 11 bases had no gene match. CDR3 amino acids: CASSYGIAGGFRDTQYF. The CDR3 DNA reads as TGTGCCAGCAGCTACGGTATAGCGGGGGGGTTTAGAGATACGCAGTATTTT.

Points on this clone: This CDR3 is also generated by other DNA sequences in the sample. This chain links TRBV5-1 with TRBJ1-2; weak D call: TRBD1 (6 bases). The CDR3 runs to 15 residues. Germline assignment: CDR1 SGHRS and CDR2 YFSETQ. Trimming stripped 0 bases from V and 0 bases from J, with 9 bases between. CDR3 bases: TGCGCCAGCAGCTTGGGGGACACCGCTAACTATGGCTACACCTTC. Translating it yields CASSLGDTANYGYTF.

The chain employs TRBV2 and TRBJ1-5, with D tentatively TRBD1 (6 bases). Trimming pared 2 bases from V and 6 bases from J, leaving 14 bases between. CDR3 length: 15 amino acids. From germline, CDR1 is SNHLY and CDR2 FYNNEI. The CDR3 bases are TGTGCCAGCAGTGAAAGTTCAGGGGTCGGTCAGCCCCAGCATTTT. Its translation: CASSESSGVGQPQHF.

The chain combines TRBV16 with TRBJ1-3, with D tentatively TRBD1 (5 bases). Germline V gene data show CDR1 as KGHSY and CDR2 as FQNENV. This CDR3 region has 17 residues. V was trimmed by 1 base and J by 3 bases, leaving 16 bases between them. CDR3 sequence reads: CASSQLQSQGHGNTIYF. CDR3 coding DNA: TGTGCCAGCAGCCAATTACAGTCCCAGGGCCATGGAAACACCATATATTTT.

The gene calls are TRBV6-1 and TRBJ2-5, with TRBD1 identical over 8 bases. V was pared by 1 base and J by 2 bases, with 9 bases of the junction left unmatched. Germline V gene data show CDR1 as MNHNS and CDR2 as SASEGT. CDR3 length equals 17 residues. The CDR3 loop is CASSEEITGGRQETQYF. The CDR3 nucleotides read TGTGCCAGCAGTGAAGAGATCACAGGGGGTCGTCAAGAGACCCAGTACTTC.

The CDR3 is CASRTGQPNTEAFF. Here the CDR3 DNA reads TGCGCCAGCAGGACGGGACAGCCGAACACTGAAGCTTTCTTT. The V gene is TRBV5-1, the J gene TRBJ1-1, with 7 nucleotides matching TRBD1. The CDR3 totals 14 residues. Germline CDR1 and CDR2: SGHRS and YFSETQ. The trim removed 5 bases at V and 1 base at J, leaving 5 bases unmatched. The full variable domain, its missing parts supplied by reference TRBV5-1 and TRBJ1-1, is KAGVTQTPRYLIKTRGQQVTLSCSPISGHRSVSWYQQTPGQGLQFLFEYFSETQRNKGNFPGRFSGRQFSNSRSEMNVSTLELGDSALYLCASRTGQPNTEAFFGQGTRLTVV.

V usage is TRBV19 and J usage is TRBJ1-2; 7 positions agree with TRBD1. The CDR3 covers 13 residues. Germline V CDR1 and CDR2: LNHDA, SQIVND (reference sequence). The V segment lost 7 bases and the J segment 2 bases; nucleotides outside the gene matches: 4. Written as DNA, the CDR3 is TGTGCCAGTACCCCGGACAGGAACTATGGCTACACCTTC. Its protein product is CASTPDRNYGYTF.

The chain couples TRBV27 to TRBJ2-7; tentatively, D is TRBD1 (5 bases). V dropped 4 bases and J dropped 2 bases, with 12 bases sitting between them. Germline assignment: CDR1 MNHEY and CDR2 SMNVEV (reference sequence). This CDR3 region has 14 residues. This chain's CDR3 is CASSSHRRTYEQYF. Here the CDR3 DNA reads TGTGCCAGCAGTTCTCACAGGCGAACCTACGAGCAGTACTTC.

V and J are TRBV18 and TRBJ2-5, with a weak D call TRBD1 (6 bases). The germline V and J ends were trimmed by 1 base and 5 bases, with 14 bases remaining between them. Germline assignment: CDR1 KGHSH and CDR2 LQKENI. The CDR3 sequence is 15 residues long. CDR3 DNA: TGTGCCAGCTCACCACTACAGGGAGAAAGGGAGACCCAGTACTTC. Its translation: CASSPLQGERETQYF.

The CDR3 bases are TGTGCTAGTGGTTTCAGGTTAGATGGGTACTCTAGCGGGGGCTACGAGCAGTACTTC. This gives the protein CASGFRLDGYSSGGYEQYF. The J gene is TRBJ2-7, the V gene TRBV12-5; 10 bases are a match to TRBD2. J gave up 3 bases and V 3 bases, and 17 bases lay outside the gene matches. CDR1 and CDR2 from the germline V gene are LGHNT and FRNRAP. This CDR3 comprises 19 residues.

The chain is built from TRBV7-9 and TRBJ1-2; a possible D gene is TRBD1 (6 bases). In germline, CDR1 is SEHNR, CDR2 FQNEAQ (reference sequence). The CDR3 sequence is 14 residues long. The V end lost 6 bases, the J end lost 2 bases, and 13 bases lay between the germline ends. CDR3 DNA sequence: TGTGCCAGCAGAACCTGGACAGTGAACTATGGCTACACCTTC. It codes for CASRTWTVNYGYTF.

The chain links TRBV6-6 to TRBJ2-2; 10 bases align to TRBD1. This CDR3 comprises 15 residues. Germline V lookup: CDR1 MNHNY, CDR2 SVGAGI (reference sequence). Trimming at V came to 8 bases and at J to 4 bases, leaving 7 bases not matched to a gene. This chain's CDR3 is CASLAGTGVTGELFF. CDR3 DNA: TGTGCCAGCTTAGCCGGGACAGGGGTCACCGGGGAGCTGTTTTTT.

The chain is built from TRBV29-1 and TRBJ2-2, with TRBD1 identical over 7 bases. This CDR3 comprises 15 residues. CDR1 is SQVTM, CDR2 ANQGSEA, per germline. The trim removed 1 base at V and 4 bases at J, leaving 6 bases unmatched. The DNA for the CDR3 is TGCAGCGTTGAAGGTGGGGACAGACTCACCGGGGAGCTGTTTTTT. It translates to CSVEGGDRLTGELFF.

The chain recombines TRBV5-4 with TRBJ2-7, with a tentative D call TRBD2 (5 bases). V lost 2 bases to trimming and J lost 0 bases, with 15 bases between them. From germline, CDR1 is SGHNT and CDR2 YYREEE (reference sequence). This CDR3 contains 16 residues. Written as DNA, the CDR3 is TGTGCCAGCAGCTTAGGTAGGACGGGGAGCTCCTACGAGCAGTACTTC. Amino acids: CASSLGRTGSSYEQYF.

V and J are TRBV2 and TRBJ1-1, with D maybe TRBD1 (6 bases). CDR1 and CDR2 (germline): SNHLY, FYNNEI. Trimming pared 2 bases from V and 0 bases from J, leaving 13 bases between. There are 16 residues in the CDR3. The CDR3 sequence: CASSESGALMNTEAFF. The DNA for the CDR3 is TGTGCCAGCAGTGAATCAGGGGCCCTAATGAACACTGAAGCTTTCTTT.

In its sample, this clone was seen a few times. The V and J genes are TRBV24-1 and TRBJ2-7; 7 positions agree with TRBD1. CDR3 length equals 13 residues. The germline gives CDR1 KGHDR, CDR2 SFDVKD. Losses at the gene ends were 7 bases for V and 3 bases for J; bases not matched to a gene: 5. The CDR3 nucleotides are TGTGCCACCAGCCGACAGGGTATCTACGAGCAGTACTTC. Amino acid sequence: CATSRQGIYEQYF.

A single count supports this clone. V is TRBV7-8 and J is TRBJ2-3; D is perhaps TRBD1 (5 bases). CDR1 and CDR2 (germline): SGHVS, FQNEAQ. Trimming left V 2 bases short and J 0 bases short, with 15 bases between. The CDR3 is 17 residues long. The CDR3 nucleotides read TGTGCCAGCAGCTTAAATAGGTTAGGGGTTAGCACAGATACGCAGTATTTT. Encoded protein: CASSLNRLGVSTDTQYF.

V is TRBV13 and J is TRBJ2-1; D is possibly TRBD1 (6 bases). The CDR3 covers 12 residues. V lost 2 bases to trimming and J lost 9 bases, with 8 bases between them. Germline V gene data show CDR1 as PRHDT and CDR2 as FYEKMQ (reference sequence). The CDR3 spells CASSLSRGEQFF. In nucleotides, the CDR3 is TGTGCCAGCAGCTTAAGCAGGGGTGAGCAGTTCTTC.